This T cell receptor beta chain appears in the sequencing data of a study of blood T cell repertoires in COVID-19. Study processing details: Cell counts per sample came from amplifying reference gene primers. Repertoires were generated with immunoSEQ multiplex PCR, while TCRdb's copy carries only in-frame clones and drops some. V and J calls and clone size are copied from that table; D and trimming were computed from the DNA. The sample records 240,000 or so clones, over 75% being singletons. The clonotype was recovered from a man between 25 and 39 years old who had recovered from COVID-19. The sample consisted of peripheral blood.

Here the CDR3 DNA reads TGTGCCAGCAGCTTAGCTCGGGGTTGGAACACTGAAGCTTTCTTT. Protein sequence: CASSLARGWNTEAFF. J is TRBJ1-1 and V is TRBV7-8; D gene ambiguous. Germline CDR1 SGHVS, CDR2 FQNEAQ. The CDR3 extends over 15 amino acids. Trimming took off 0 bases at V and 1 base at J, with 9 bases between the two ends.